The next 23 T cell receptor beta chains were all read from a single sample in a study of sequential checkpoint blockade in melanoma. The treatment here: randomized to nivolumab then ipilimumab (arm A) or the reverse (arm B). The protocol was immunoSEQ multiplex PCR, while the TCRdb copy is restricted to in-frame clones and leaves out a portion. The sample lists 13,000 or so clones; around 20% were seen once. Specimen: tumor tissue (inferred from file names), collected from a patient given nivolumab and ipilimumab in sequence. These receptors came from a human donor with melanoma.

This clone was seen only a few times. The CDR3 is CAKKTGLETQYF. CDR3 nucleotide sequence: TGTGCCAAAAAGACAGGGTTAGAGACCCAGTACTTC. The chain employs TRBV6-8 and TRBJ2-5, with 7 positions matching TRBD1. Germline V CDR1 and CDR2: MNHGY, SAAAGT. The length of the CDR3 is 12 residues. Unmatched junction bases numbered 6, after V lost 10 bases and J lost 4 bases.

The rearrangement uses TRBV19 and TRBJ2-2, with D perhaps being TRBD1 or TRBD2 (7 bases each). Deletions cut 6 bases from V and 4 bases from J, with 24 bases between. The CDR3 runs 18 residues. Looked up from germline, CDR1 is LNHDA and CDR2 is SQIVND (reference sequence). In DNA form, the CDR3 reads TGTGCCAGTAGAGGGGCAGGGGGAAGCGGGGAGGGCACCGGGGAGCTGTTTTTT. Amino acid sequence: CASRGAGGSGEGTGELFF.

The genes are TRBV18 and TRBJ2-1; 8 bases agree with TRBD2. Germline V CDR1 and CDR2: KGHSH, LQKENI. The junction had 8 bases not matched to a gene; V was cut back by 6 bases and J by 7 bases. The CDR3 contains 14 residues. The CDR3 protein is CASSSGVGSNEQFF. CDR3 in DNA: TGTGCCAGCTCTAGCGGGGTAGGGTCGAATGAGCAGTTCTTC. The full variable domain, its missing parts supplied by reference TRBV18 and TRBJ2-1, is NAGVMQNPRHLVRRRGQEARLRCSPMKGHSHVYWYRQLPEEGLKFMVYLQKENIIDESGMPKERFSAEFPKEGPSILRIQQVVRGDSAAYFCASSSGVGSNEQFFGPGTRLTVL.

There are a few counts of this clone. The CDR3 nucleotides read TGTGCCAGCAGACGCTACCTAGGGGGCGGGAATGAAAAACTGTTTTTT. Protein sequence: CASRRYLGGGNEKLFF. The rearrangement uses TRBV6-8 and TRBJ1-4, with TRBD1 matching 7 bases. The V and J ends lost 6 bases and 5 bases, in that order; junction bases with no gene match: 12. This CDR3 is built from 16 residues. In germline, CDR1 is MNHGY, CDR2 SAAAGT.

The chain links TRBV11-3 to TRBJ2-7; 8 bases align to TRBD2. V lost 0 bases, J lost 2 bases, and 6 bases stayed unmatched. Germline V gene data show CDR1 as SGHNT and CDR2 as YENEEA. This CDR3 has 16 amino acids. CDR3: CASSLDRRTSTYEQYF. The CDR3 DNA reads TGTGCCAGCAGCTTAGATCGCCGGACTAGCACCTACGAGCAGTACTTC.

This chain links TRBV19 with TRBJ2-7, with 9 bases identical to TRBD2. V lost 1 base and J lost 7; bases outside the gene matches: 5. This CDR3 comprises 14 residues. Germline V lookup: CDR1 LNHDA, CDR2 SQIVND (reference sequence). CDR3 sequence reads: CASSIVAGAVEQYF. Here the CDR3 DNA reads TGTGCCAGTAGTATAGTAGCGGGAGCTGTTGAGCAGTACTTC.

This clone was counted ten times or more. The CDR3 loop reads CASSPQPGVPQPQHF. The CDR3 DNA is TGTGCCAGCAGCCCCCAACCGGGGGTACCTCAGCCCCAGCATTTT. The chain combines TRBV11-3 with TRBJ1-5, with a tentative D call TRBD1 (5 bases). Trimming cost V 5 bases and J 6 bases, with 17 bases left between them. CDR3 length: 15 amino acids. Germline V gives CDR1 SGHNT, CDR2 YENEEA.

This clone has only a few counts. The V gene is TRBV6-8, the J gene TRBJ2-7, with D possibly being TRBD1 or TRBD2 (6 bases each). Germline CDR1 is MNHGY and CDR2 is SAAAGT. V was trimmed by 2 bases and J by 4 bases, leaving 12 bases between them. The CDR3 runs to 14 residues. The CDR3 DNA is TGTGCCAGCAGTTACGAGGGGGGCCTGTACGAGCAGTACTTC. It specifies CASSYEGGLYEQYF.

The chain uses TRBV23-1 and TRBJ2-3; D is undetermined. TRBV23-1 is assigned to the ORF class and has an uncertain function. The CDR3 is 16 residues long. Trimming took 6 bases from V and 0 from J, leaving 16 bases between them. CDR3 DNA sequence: TGCGCCAGCAGCCAAGATCGGGCGGCTAGCACAGATACGCAGTATTTT. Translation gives CASSQDRAASTDTQYF.

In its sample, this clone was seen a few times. As DNA, the CDR3 is TGTGCCAGCAGCGTAGAGGGAGGAAACGAAAAACTGTTTTTT. This gives the protein CASSVEGGNEKLFF. The gene calls are TRBV9 and TRBJ1-4; D unclear. Trimming took off 0 bases at V and 8 bases at J, with 11 bases between the two ends. Germline values: CDR1 SGDLS, CDR2 YYNGEE. CDR3 length: 14 amino acids.

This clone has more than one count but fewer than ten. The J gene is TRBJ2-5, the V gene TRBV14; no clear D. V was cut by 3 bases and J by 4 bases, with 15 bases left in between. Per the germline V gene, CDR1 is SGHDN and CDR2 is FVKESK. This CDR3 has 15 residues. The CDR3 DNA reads TGTGCCAGCAGCCAGACATTAGCAGGCGGAGAGACCCAGTACTTC. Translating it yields CASSQTLAGGETQYF.

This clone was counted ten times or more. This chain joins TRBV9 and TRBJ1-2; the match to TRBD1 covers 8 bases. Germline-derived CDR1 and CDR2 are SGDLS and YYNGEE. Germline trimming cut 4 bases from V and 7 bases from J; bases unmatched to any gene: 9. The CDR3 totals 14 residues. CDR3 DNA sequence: TGTGCCAGCAGCCCCCCCACAGGGGGGTTTGGCTACACCTTC. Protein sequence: CASSPPTGGFGYTF.

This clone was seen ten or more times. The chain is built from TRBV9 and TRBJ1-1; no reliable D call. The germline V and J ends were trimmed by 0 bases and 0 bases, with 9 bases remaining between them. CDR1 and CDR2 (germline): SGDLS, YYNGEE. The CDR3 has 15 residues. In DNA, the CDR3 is TGTGCCAGCAGCGTAGACCCGGATTTGAACACTGAAGCTTTCTTT. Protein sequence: CASSVDPDLNTEAFF.

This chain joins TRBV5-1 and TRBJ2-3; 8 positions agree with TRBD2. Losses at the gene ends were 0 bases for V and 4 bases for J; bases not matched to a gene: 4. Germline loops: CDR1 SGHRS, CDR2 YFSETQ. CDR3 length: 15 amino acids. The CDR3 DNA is TGCGCCAGCAGCTTGGGCCTAGCGGGTGCAGATACGCAGTATTTT. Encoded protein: CASSLGLAGADTQYF.

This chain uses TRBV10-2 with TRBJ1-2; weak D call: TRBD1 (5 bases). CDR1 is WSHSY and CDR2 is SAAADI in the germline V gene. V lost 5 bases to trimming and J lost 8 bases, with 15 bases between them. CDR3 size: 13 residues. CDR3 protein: CASSRRQGDGYTF. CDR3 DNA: TGCGCCAGCAGTCGTCGGCAGGGTGACGGCTACACCTTC.

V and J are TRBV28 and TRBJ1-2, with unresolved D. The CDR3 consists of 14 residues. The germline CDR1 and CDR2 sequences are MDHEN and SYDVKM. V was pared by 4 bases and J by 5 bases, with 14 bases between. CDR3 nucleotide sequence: TGTGCCAGCAGTTCATCGGGAGCGCGGTATGGCTACACCTTC. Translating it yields CASSSSGARYGYTF.

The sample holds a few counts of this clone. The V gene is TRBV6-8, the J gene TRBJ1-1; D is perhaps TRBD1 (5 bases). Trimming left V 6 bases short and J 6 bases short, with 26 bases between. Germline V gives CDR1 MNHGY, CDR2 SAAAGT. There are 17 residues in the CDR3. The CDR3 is CASRKSRDRSPEAEAFF. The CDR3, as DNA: TGTGCCAGCAGAAAAAGCCGGGACCGATCCCCTGAGGCTGAAGCTTTCTTT.

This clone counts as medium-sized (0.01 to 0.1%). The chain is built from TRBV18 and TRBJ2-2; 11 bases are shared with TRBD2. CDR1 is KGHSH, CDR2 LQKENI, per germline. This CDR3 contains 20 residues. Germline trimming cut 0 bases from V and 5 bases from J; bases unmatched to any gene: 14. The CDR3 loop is CASSPPRGTSGDKGTGELFF. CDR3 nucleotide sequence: TGTGCCAGCTCACCACCGCGGGGGACTAGCGGCGACAAAGGGACCGGGGAGCTGTTTTTT.

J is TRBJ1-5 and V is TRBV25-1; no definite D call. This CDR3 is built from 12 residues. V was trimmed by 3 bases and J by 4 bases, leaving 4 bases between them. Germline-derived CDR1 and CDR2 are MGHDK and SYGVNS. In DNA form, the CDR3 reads TGTGCCAGCAGTGACTTTAATCAGCCCCAGCATTTT. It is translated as CASSDFNQPQHF.

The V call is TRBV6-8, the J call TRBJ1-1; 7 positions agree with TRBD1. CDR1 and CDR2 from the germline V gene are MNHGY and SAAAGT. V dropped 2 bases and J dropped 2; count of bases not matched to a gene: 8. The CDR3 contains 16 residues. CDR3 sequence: CASSYPGQTLNTEAFF. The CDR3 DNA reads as TGTGCCAGCAGTTACCCGGGACAGACCTTAAACACTGAAGCTTTCTTT.

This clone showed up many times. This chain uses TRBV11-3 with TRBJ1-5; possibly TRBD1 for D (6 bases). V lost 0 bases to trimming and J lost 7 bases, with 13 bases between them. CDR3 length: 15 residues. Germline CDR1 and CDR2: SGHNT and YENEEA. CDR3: CASSLERGAKQPQHF. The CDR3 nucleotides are TGTGCCAGCAGCTTAGAGAGGGGGGCCAAACAGCCCCAGCATTTT.

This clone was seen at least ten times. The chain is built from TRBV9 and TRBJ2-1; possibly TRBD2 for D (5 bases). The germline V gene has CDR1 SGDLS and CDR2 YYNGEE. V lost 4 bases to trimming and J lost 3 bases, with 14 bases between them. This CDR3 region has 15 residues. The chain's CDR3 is CASSRTDEFYNEQFF. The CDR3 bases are TGTGCCAGCAGCCGGACTGATGAATTCTACAATGAGCAGTTCTTC.

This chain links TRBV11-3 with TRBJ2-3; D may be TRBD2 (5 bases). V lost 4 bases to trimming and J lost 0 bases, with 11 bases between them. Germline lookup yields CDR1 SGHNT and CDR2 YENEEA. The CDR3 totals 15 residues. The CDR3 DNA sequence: TGTGCCAGCAGCTCGCCCCGGACTAGCACAGATACGCAGTATTTT. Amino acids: CASSSPRTSTDTQYF.